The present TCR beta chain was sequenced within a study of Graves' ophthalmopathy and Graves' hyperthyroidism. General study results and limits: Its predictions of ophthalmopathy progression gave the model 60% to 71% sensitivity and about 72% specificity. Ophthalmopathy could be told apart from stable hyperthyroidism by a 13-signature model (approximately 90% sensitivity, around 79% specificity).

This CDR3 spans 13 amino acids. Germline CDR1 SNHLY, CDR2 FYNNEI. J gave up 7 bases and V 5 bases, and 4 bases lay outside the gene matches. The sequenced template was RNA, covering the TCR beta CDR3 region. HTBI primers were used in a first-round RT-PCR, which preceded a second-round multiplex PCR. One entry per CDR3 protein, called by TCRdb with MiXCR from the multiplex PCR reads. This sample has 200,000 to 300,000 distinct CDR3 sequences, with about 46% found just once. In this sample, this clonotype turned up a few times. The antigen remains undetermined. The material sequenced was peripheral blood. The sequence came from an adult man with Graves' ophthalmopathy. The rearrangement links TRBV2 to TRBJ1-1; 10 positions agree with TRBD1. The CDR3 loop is CASSQTGGGEAFF. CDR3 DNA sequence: TGTGCCAGCAGTCAGACAGGGGGCGGTGAAGCTTTCTTT.